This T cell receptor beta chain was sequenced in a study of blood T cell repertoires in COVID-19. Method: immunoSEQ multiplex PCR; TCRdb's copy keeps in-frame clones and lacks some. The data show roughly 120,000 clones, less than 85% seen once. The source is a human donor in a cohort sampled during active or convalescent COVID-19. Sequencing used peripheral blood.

The CDR3 sequence is CASRGLAGSTDTQYF. For the CDR3, the DNA is TGTGCCAGCAGAGGACTAGCGGGAAGCACAGATACGCAGTATTTT. This chain uses TRBV2 with TRBJ2-3, with 12 bases lining up with TRBD2. Germline V gene lookup returns CDR1 SNHLY and CDR2 FYNNEI. V lost 6 bases to trimming and J lost 0 bases; unmatched junction nucleotides: 1. The CDR3 is made up of 15 amino acids.